Below, 31 T cell receptor beta chains from the same sample are listed, as sequenced in a study of T-cell memory formation after mild COVID-19. One entry per CDR3 protein, called by TCRdb with MiXCR from the 5' RACE reads. The profile shows about 250,000 distinct CDR3 sequences, roughly 15% of them singletons. Sequencing was performed on PBMCs or a T cell subset sorted from them (not recorded which). These receptor sequences come from a young man who had mild COVID-19 (a few samples of this study predate the infection). Cell type and time point are not known.

In this sample, this clonotype turned up a few times. V and J are TRBV18 and TRBJ2-5; D unclear. V was clipped by 3 bases and J by 5 bases, with 10 bases between them. From germline, CDR1 is KGHSH and CDR2 LQKENI. The CDR3 loop spans 13 amino acids. This CDR3 reads CASSPTLGETQYF. CDR3 nucleotide sequence: TGTGCCAGCTCACCCACCCTCGGTGAGACCCAGTACTTC.

This clonotype has a handful of counts. The chain employs TRBV7-2 and TRBJ2-4; TRBD2 matches 8 bases. The trim removed 1 base at V and 6 bases at J, leaving 5 bases unmatched. Germline V gives CDR1 SGHTA, CDR2 FQGNSA. The CDR3 has 15 residues. Here the CDR3 DNA reads TGTGCCAGCAGCTTAGTACACGGGGGGGCAAACATTCAGTACTTC. This codes for CASSLVHGGANIQYF.

This clonotype has a count of ten or more. The rearrangement joins TRBV5-1 to TRBJ2-7; possibly TRBD1 for D (6 bases). V gave up 0 bases and J gave up 1 base, with 14 bases separating them. Germline assignment: CDR1 SGHRS and CDR2 YFSETQ. The CDR3 runs 16 residues. The CDR3 coding sequence is TGCGCCAGCAGCTTGGCGGCCAGGGGCCGATCCTACGAGCAGTACGTC. It specifies CASSLAARGRSYEQYV.

This clonotype was observed at least ten times. The genes are TRBV7-2 and TRBJ2-3, with 12 bases lining up with TRBD2. The CDR3 sequence is 18 residues long. J lost 3 bases, V lost 5 bases, and 12 bases had no gene match. Germline lookup yields CDR1 SGHTA and CDR2 FQGNSA. In DNA, the CDR3 is TGTGCCAGCAGCGGATACGGTACCGGGACTAGCGGGACAGATACGCAGTATTTT. It specifies CASSGYGTGTSGTDTQYF.

The genes are TRBV28 and TRBJ2-3; no reliable D call. The CDR3 has 12 amino acids. Trimming took off 6 bases at V and 4 bases at J, with 8 bases between the two ends. CDR1 MDHEN and CDR2 SYDVKM come from the germline V gene. The CDR3 spells CASRGNSDTQYF. The CDR3 DNA reads as TGTGCCAGCAGGGGGAACTCAGATACGCAGTATTTT.

Only a few counts were recorded for this clonotype. The J gene is TRBJ1-1, the V gene TRBV5-1; D is unresolved. V was trimmed by 4 bases and J by 3 bases, leaving 10 bases between them. The germline gives CDR1 SGHRS, CDR2 YFSETQ. This CDR3 has 13 amino acids. The CDR3: CASSLAADTEAFF. The CDR3 bases are TGCGCCAGCAGCCTGGCGGCGGACACTGAAGCTTTCTTT.

The sample holds a few counts of this clonotype. The rearrangement uses TRBV3-1 and TRBJ1-2; D call uncertain. Trimming removed 0 bases at V and 12 bases at J, with 8 bases between. Germline V gene sequence: CDR1 LGHDT, CDR2 YNNKEL (reference sequence). The CDR3 is made up of 11 amino acids. The CDR3 DNA reads as TGTGCCAGCAGCCAAGAGCCACCCCACACCTTC. Translated, it gives CASSQEPPHTF.

This clonotype was counted only a few times. This sequence joins TRBV12-3 or TRBV12-4 and TRBJ2-6; D is unresolved. V lost 6 bases, J lost 6 bases, and 9 bases lay in between. The CDR3 length is 13 residues. DNA for the CDR3: TGTGCCAGCAGCAGACTTGAGGCCAACGTCCTGACTTTC. Translated: CASSRLEANVLTF.

This clonotype has just a few counts. J is TRBJ1-5 and V is TRBV12-3 or TRBV12-4; D perhaps matches TRBD1 (5 bases). The germline V and J ends were trimmed by 8 bases and 3 bases, with 29 bases remaining between them. This CDR3 is 19 amino acids long. CDR3 in DNA: TGTGCCAGCTCCCTGTCCGCCACGGGTTCGGGGGGGATCAATCAGCCCCAGCATTTT. This translates into CASSLSATGSGGINQPQHF.

In its sample, this clonotype was seen a few times. This chain uses TRBV2 with TRBJ1-5; D call uncertain. Germline values: CDR1 SNHLY, CDR2 FYNNEI. V was cut by 4 bases and J by 6 bases, with 13 bases left in between. This CDR3 region has 14 residues. The CDR3 DNA sequence: TGTGCCAGCAGTGCCCAGGCCCCCGGTCAGCCCCAGCATTTT. This encodes CASSAQAPGQPQHF.

This chain uses TRBV5-6 with TRBJ1-1; D remains ambiguous. CDR1 and CDR2 from the germline V gene are SGHDT and YYEEEE. V lost 4 bases and J lost 1, with 14 bases in between. The CDR3 extends over 15 amino acids. CDR3 DNA sequence: TGTGCCAGCAGCCCGGCAGGTTGGGCGAACACTGAAGCTTTCTTT. Translated: CASSPAGWANTEAFF.

This clonotype was seen a few times. The chain joins TRBV7-9 to TRBJ2-3; D gene uncertain. The CDR3 contains 13 residues. Between the trimmed V and J ends, which lost 3 bases and 5 bases, there was a span of 9 bases. Germline V gene sequence: CDR1 SEHNR, CDR2 FQNEAQ (reference sequence). CDR3 loop: CASSFSSEDTQYF. CDR3 nucleotides: TGTGCCAGCAGCTTTAGCAGCGAAGATACGCAGTATTTT.

This sequence joins TRBV12-3 or TRBV12-4 and TRBJ1-2; D is uncertain. Trimming removed 5 bases at V and 1 base at J, with 5 bases between. This CDR3 spans 12 amino acids. CDR3 residues: CASSVSNYGYTF. CDR3 DNA: TGTGCCAGCAGTGTCAGTAACTATGGCTACACCTTC.

Only a few counts were recorded for this clonotype. V gene TRBV7-2 combines with J gene TRBJ2-3, with D uncertain. CDR3 length: 13 amino acids. Trimming pared 1 base from V and 3 bases from J, leaving 5 bases between. CDR1 is SGHTA and CDR2 is FQGNSA in the germline V gene. The chain's CDR3 is CASSLGQTDTQYF. Written as DNA, the CDR3 is TGTGCCAGCAGCTTAGGTCAAACAGATACGCAGTATTTT.

This clonotype showed up just a few times. V usage is TRBV7-9 and J usage is TRBJ1-3, with D possibly matching TRBD1 (5 bases). The CDR3 sequence is 13 residues long. Germline CDR1 and CDR2: SEHNR and FQNEAQ (reference sequence). V was shortened by 3 bases and J by 4 bases, with 7 bases between the two germline ends. The CDR3 bases are TGTGCCAGCAGCTTTAACAGGGGAAACACCATATATTTT. Its translation: CASSFNRGNTIYF.

A few counts support this clonotype. J is TRBJ2-5 and V is TRBV12-3 or TRBV12-4; 9 nucleotides align to TRBD2. V dropped 5 bases and J dropped 5; count of bases not matched to a gene: 12. The CDR3 loop spans 16 amino acids. The DNA for the CDR3 is TGTGCCAGCAGTCCACCTCGGGCGGGGGGGACGGAGACCCAGTACTTC. It codes for CASSPPRAGGTETQYF.

This clonotype has more than one count but fewer than ten. The chain uses TRBV7-9 and TRBJ1-6; D possibly corresponds to TRBD1 (5 bases). The CDR3 is 13 amino acids. Germline values: CDR1 SEHNR, CDR2 FQNEAQ (reference sequence). With 5 bases removed from V and 15 bases from J, the gap between germline ends came to 17 bases. The CDR3 DNA sequence: TGTGCCAGCAGCGGGGCCGGAGTCTCAATCCTCCACTTT. Protein product: CASSGAGVSILHF.

This clonotype was recorded a few times. The CDR3 DNA is TGTGCCAGCAGCAAATACGGGGCCGGGGCCAACGTCCTGACTTTC. This encodes CASSKYGAGANVLTF. This sequence joins TRBV21-1 and TRBJ2-6; the tabulated D call, TRBD1, remains unverified against the DNA. TRBV21-1 is described as a pseudogene. The CDR3 sequence is 15 residues long.

The V call is TRBV27, the J call TRBJ2-5; D may correspond to TRBD1 or TRBD2 (6 bases each). Germline V gives CDR1 MNHEY, CDR2 SMNVEV (reference sequence). This CDR3 is built from 13 residues. Trimming pared 2 bases from V and 5 bases from J, leaving 9 bases between. CDR3 nucleotide sequence: TGTGCCAGCAGTTTAAGGGGGGTGGAGACCCAGTACTTC. This codes for CASSLRGVETQYF.

The CDR3 is CASRRHESSYEQYF. The CDR3 DNA reads as TGTGCCAGCAGGCGTCATGAAAGCTCCTACGAGCAGTACTTC. V is TRBV6-6 and J is TRBJ2-7; D remains ambiguous. This CDR3 has 14 residues. Trimming removed 6 bases at V and 0 bases at J, with 12 bases between. Germline V gives CDR1 MNHNY, CDR2 SVGAGI (reference sequence).

The chain uses TRBV5-1 and TRBJ1-4; 7 bases are a match to TRBD1. V was pared by 4 bases and J by 0 bases, with 3 bases of the junction left unmatched. The CDR3 has 15 residues. Germline-derived CDR1 and CDR2 are SGHRS and YFSETQ. The CDR3 DNA follows: TGCGCCAGCAGCGTAACAGGGGCAACTAATGAAAAACTGTTTTTT. Amino acid sequence: CASSVTGATNEKLFF. The full variable domain, rest sourced from reference TRBV5-1 and TRBJ1-4, is KAGVTQTPRYLIKTRGQQVTLSCSPISGHRSVSWYQQTPGQGLQFLFEYFSETQRNKGNFPGRFSGRQFSNSRSEMNVSTLELGDSALYLCASSVTGATNEKLFFGSGTQLSVL.

This clonotype was detected a few times. The chain carries TRBV4-1 and TRBJ1-6; D is uncertain. Germline CDR1 is MGHRA and CDR2 is YSYEKL. V lost 2 bases and J lost 9, with 8 bases in between. The CDR3 extends over 13 amino acids. This chain's CDR3 is CASSQIIGSPLHF. Here the CDR3 DNA reads TGCGCCAGCAGCCAAATAATTGGTTCACCCCTCCACTTT.

The chain links TRBV5-4 to TRBJ2-5, with D perhaps assigned TRBD1 or TRBD2 (5 bases each). The V end was cut by 4 bases, the J end by 0 bases, with 16 bases between. Germline V gene lookup returns CDR1 SGHNT and CDR2 YYREEE (reference sequence). The CDR3 sequence is 16 residues long. CDR3 protein: CASSPADGGNQETQYF. The CDR3 region has the DNA TGTGCCAGCAGCCCGGCTGATGGGGGTAACCAAGAGACCCAGTACTTC.

The gene calls are TRBV7-2 and TRBJ1-2; TRBD1 is a possible D gene (6 bases). V was pared by 1 base and J by 4 bases, with 13 bases between. Germline-derived CDR1 and CDR2 are SGHTA and FQGNSA. This CDR3 region has 15 residues. The CDR3 sequence: CASSLEPGAGYGYTF. CDR3 DNA: TGTGCCAGCAGCTTAGAACCGGGGGCCGGCTATGGCTACACCTTC.

V usage is TRBV5-6 and J usage is TRBJ1-1, with D possibly TRBD1 on 6 matching bases. In germline, CDR1 is SGHDT, CDR2 YYEEEE. The CDR3 runs 11 residues. V lost 3 bases and J 10 bases, leaving 10 bases between the germline ends. In nucleotides, the CDR3 is TGTGCCAGCAGCTCCGGACAGAGAGCTTTCTTT. This sequence encodes CASSSGQRAFF. The whole variable domain, remainder taken from reference TRBV5-6 and TRBJ1-1, is DAGVTQSPTHLIKTRGQQVTLRCSPKSGHDTVSWYQQALGQGPQFIFQYYEEEERQRGNFPDRFSGHQFPNYSSELNVNALLLGDSALYLCASSSGQRAFFGQGTRLTVV.

The chain employs TRBV6-5 and TRBJ1-4, with D perhaps TRBD1 (6 bases). The CDR3 contains 15 residues. Germline V gene lookup returns CDR1 MNHEY and CDR2 SVGAGI. V was cut by 6 bases and J by 8 bases, with 19 bases left in between. The DNA of the CDR3 is TGTGCCAGCAGCCGACTAAACAGGGATTTCGAAAAACTGTTTTTT. Translation gives CASSRLNRDFEKLFF.

This clonotype was counted ten times or more. The J gene is TRBJ2-3, the V gene TRBV5-1; possible D gene TRBD1, 5 bases. The CDR3 contains 15 residues. CDR1 and CDR2 from the germline V gene are SGHRS and YFSETQ. The V gene lost 6 bases and the J gene lost 4 bases, with 18 bases spanning the gap. The CDR3 DNA reads as TGCGCCAGCATCCCCGGTCAGGGTCTAGCAGATACGCAGTATTTT. Encoded protein: CASIPGQGLADTQYF.

This clonotype was picked up a small number of times. The chain combines TRBV12-3 or TRBV12-4 with TRBJ1-2, with 7 bases that match TRBD1. The CDR3 consists of 13 residues. V gave up 4 bases and J gave up 7 bases; unmatched junction bases: 6. The CDR3 region is CASSWEGAGGYTF. Here the CDR3 DNA reads TGTGCCAGCAGTTGGGAGGGGGCCGGTGGCTACACCTTC.

The rearrangement uses TRBV7-9 and TRBJ1-4, with 8 bases lining up with TRBD1. CDR3 length equals 15 residues. Germline values: CDR1 SEHNR, CDR2 FQNEAQ (reference sequence). V shed 3 bases, J shed 7 bases, and the junction held 7 bases outside the gene matches. CDR3 DNA: TGTGCCAGCAGCTTGTTCAGGGGGCACAGTGAAAAACTGTTTTTT. It encodes CASSLFRGHSEKLFF.

This clonotype was observed a handful of times. The chain has TRBV9 and TRBJ1-2, with 11 nucleotides matching TRBD1. The CDR3 sequence is 14 residues long. With 3 bases clipped from V and 3 bases from J, the junction kept 1 base outside the gene matches. Germline CDR1 is SGDLS and CDR2 is YYNGEE. The CDR3 spells CASSAGQGDYGYTF. DNA of the CDR3: TGTGCCAGCAGCGCGGGACAGGGGGACTATGGCTACACCTTC. Full variable domain (rest looked up from reference TRBV9 and TRBJ1-2): DSGVTQTPKHLITATGQRVTLRCSPRSGDLSVYWYQQSLDQGLQFLIQYYNGEERAKGNILERFSAQQFPDLHSELNLSSLELGDSALYFCASSAGQGDYGYTFGSGTRLTVV.

Only a few counts were recorded for this clonotype. V and J are TRBV5-5 and TRBJ2-5; D unresolved. CDR3 length: 16 residues. V lost 2 bases to trimming and J lost 5 bases, with 19 bases between them. The V gene's germline CDR1 is SGHKS and CDR2 YYEKEE (reference sequence). The CDR3 protein is CASSFSGPRASETQYF. The CDR3 region has the DNA TGTGCCAGCAGCTTCTCCGGCCCCCGCGCTTCGGAGACCCAGTACTTC.